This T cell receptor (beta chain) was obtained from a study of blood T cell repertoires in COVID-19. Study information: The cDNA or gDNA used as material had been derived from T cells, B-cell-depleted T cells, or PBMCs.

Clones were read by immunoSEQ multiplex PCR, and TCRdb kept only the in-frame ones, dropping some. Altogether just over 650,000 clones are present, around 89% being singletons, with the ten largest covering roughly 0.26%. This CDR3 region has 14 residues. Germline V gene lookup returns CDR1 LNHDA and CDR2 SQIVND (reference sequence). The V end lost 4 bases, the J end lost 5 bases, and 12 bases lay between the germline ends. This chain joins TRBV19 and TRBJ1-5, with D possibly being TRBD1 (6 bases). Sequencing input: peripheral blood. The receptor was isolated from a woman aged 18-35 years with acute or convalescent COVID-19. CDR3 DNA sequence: TGTGCCAGTAGTACCGACAGGACTGATCAGCCCCAGCATTTT. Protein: CASSTDRTDQPQHF.